The 5 T cell receptor beta chains below all came from one sample that was sequenced in a study of human T cells and chemical hapten exposure. TCRdb called the RACE reads again in MiXCR, with one record for every CDR3 protein. The sample contains 95,000 to 150,000 distinct CDR3 sequences, around 10% of which appear only once. As for time point: patch test 3, about 24 weeks after DPC sensitization. The treatment was: therapeutic diphenylcyclopropenone sensitization with weekly scalp DPC. This specimen was whole blood, taken in connection with sensitization to the hapten diphenylcyclopropenone (DPC). Every receptor here comes from a woman aged 50 to 60 with alopecia areata. Some clones in this sample may be carry-over from other donors' samples.

The gene calls are TRBV4-2 and TRBJ1-5; 8 positions agree with TRBD1. This CDR3 has 17 amino acids. Germline values: CDR1 LGHNA, CDR2 YNFKEQ. The ends lost 4 bases at V and 1 base at J; junction bases unmatched: 9. The CDR3 here is CASSRSSTGDSNQPQHF. The CDR3 bases are TGTGCCAGCAGCCGTTCCTCGACAGGGGACAGCAATCAGCCCCAGCATTTT.

This clonotype was observed a few times. In DNA, the CDR3 is TGTGCCATCAGTGAGTCAGGGATCTCTGGGGCCAACGTCCTGACTTTC. Translated, it gives CAISESGISGANVLTF. The chain employs TRBV10-3 and TRBJ2-6; D is unclear. V was clipped by 0 bases and J by 0 bases, with 6 bases between them. Germline CDR1 is ENHRY and CDR2 is SYGVKD. The CDR3 sequence is 16 residues long.

The sample holds a few counts of this clonotype. The V gene is TRBV5-6, the J gene TRBJ1-2; a possible D gene is TRBD1 (5 bases). Trimming removed 0 bases at V and 7 bases at J, with 13 bases between. CDR1 and CDR2 from the germline V gene are SGHDT and YYEEEE. The CDR3 runs 14 residues. The CDR3 nucleotides read TGTGCCAGCAGCTTGGGAAGGGGCGCAACTGGCTACACCTTC. Translating it yields CASSLGRGATGYTF.

This clonotype was seen ten or more times. V and J are TRBV2 and TRBJ2-7, with 8 nucleotides matching TRBD2. The V segment lost 9 bases and the J segment 0 bases; nucleotides outside the gene matches: 1. CDR1 SNHLY and CDR2 FYNNEI come from the germline V gene. The CDR3 is made up of 12 amino acids. CDR3 protein: CASSGDSYEQYF. The CDR3 nucleotides read TGTGCCAGTAGCGGGGACTCCTACGAGCAGTACTTC.

This clonotype came up many times. DNA for the CDR3: TGTGCCAGCAGCTCACCAAGGACTAGCGGGTCAAACACAGATACGCAGTATTTT. As protein: CASSSPRTSGSNTDTQYF. V is TRBV7-9 and J is TRBJ2-3; 11 bases line up with TRBD2. V shed 4 bases, J shed 2 bases, and the junction held 11 bases outside the gene matches. Germline CDR1 is SEHNR and CDR2 is FQNEAQ (reference sequence). This CDR3 spans 18 amino acids. Full variable domain (outside the CDR3, taken from reference TRBV7-9 and TRBJ2-3): DTGVSQNPRHKITKRGQNVTFRCDPISEHNRLYWYRQTLGQGPEFLTYFQNEAQLEKSRLLSDRFSAERPKGSFSTLEIQRTEQGDSAMYLCASSSPRTSGSNTDTQYFGPGTRLTVL.